The present T cell receptor (beta chain) was sequenced within a study of T cells in Graves' hyperthyroidism and ophthalmopathy. Study results and caveats: Most thyroid clonotypes that were expanded above 0.001 also turned up in blood. Onset of ophthalmopathy came a median 6.5 months after the model predicted it.

This clonotype was found many times. Antigen specificity is unknown. V lost 7 bases and J lost 0, with 10 bases in between. CDR3 length: 13 amino acids. CDR1 is SNHLY, CDR2 FYNNEI, per germline. Exclusion followed for patients with uncontrolled infection, other autoimmune disease, pregnancy or lactation. What was amplified from RNA transcripts were TCR beta CDR3 regions. Researchers ran a first-round RT-PCR on the TCR CDR3 using the HTBI primer set. TCRdb redid the calling of the multiplex PCR reads with MiXCR, one entry per CDR3 protein. The table shows 270,000 or so distinct CDR3 sequences, with about 25% occurring only once.

The V call is TRBV2, the J call TRBJ2-7; D uncertain. Sequencing was done on a sample of blood. The clonotype was recovered from a middle-aged man with Graves' hyperthyroidism that later progressed to Graves' ophthalmopathy. The CDR3 region is CASKDHRSYEQYF. The CDR3 DNA follows: TGTGCCAGCAAGGATCACCGCTCCTACGAGCAGTACTTC.